The T cell receptor beta chain described here comes from a study of blood T cell repertoires in COVID-19 (dated by TCRdb to about 2020). For context, the study as a whole: Collaborator samples came from the United States, Italy and Spain and covered acute and convalescent phases of COVID-19. Samples were obtained from the ongoing ImmuneRACE study (first 160 participants) and from about 1,300 subjects provided by 6 global collaborators. The sample metadata nearly always contained a de-identified subject ID, COVID-19 status, age in years and sex. Where available, HLA class I and class II types were obtained from metadata supplied by the sample provider rather than from assay-based typing. The dataset comprised deeply sampled blood TCRbeta repertoires from subjects exposed to, actively infected with, or recovered from COVID-19. The prospective study material was composed of cDNA or gDNA derived from T cells, B-cell-depleted T cells, or PBMCs. A freely available public database, intended as a resource for researchers studying the immune response to SARS-CoV-2, is where the repertoires were released. On the study overall, not on this receptor specifically: Clinical and demographic metadata were provided uncurated, with the amount varying by source and participant.

TCRbeta CDR3 regions were amplified from genomic DNA using the immunoSEQ Assay, a bias-controlled multiplex PCR. Concerning the study's data processing: Nucleated cell counts per sample were estimated from amplification of reference gene primers within the assay. To quantify the absolute abundance of each unique TCRbeta CDR3 rearrangement, sequence reads were collapsed and filtered. For each sample, productive Simpson clonality was calculated by taking the square root of Simpson's diversity index across productive rearrangements. Sourced from immuneACCESS, this table was stored by TCRdb with only in-frame sequences that have V and J called. A share of the clones is absent; for the studies checked, an unresolved V gene accounts for under half, and the remainder has no known explanation. The DNA was the basis for D and trimming; V, J and clone size are from that table. The sample table contains roughly 170,000 clones; only one count was recorded for less than 85% of them. The ten biggest clones cover 8.1% of the sample.

CDR1 and CDR2, looked up from the germline V gene, are MGHDK and SYGVNS. The CDR3 numbers 14 residues from cysteine through phenylalanine. Here the CDR3 DNA is all that survives: 42 bases in frame from base 1. V is pared back by 4 bases and J by 5 bases, with 14 bases lying between the germline termini. On this clone itself: This receptor's antigen is unknown. It has no much larger one-base neighbor in the sample; base qualities were not kept.

One collaborating source in Seattle enrolled patients while the patients were actively infected and followed the patients over time throughout the course of disease. Each collaborating institution followed its own protocols to collect whole blood in K2EDTA tubes. For TCRbeta analysis, collaborators shipped samples as frozen whole blood, isolated PBMCs, or DNA extracted from either of those sample types. The chain is encoded by TRBV25-1 joined to TRBJ1-2; the D segment could be TRBD1, given 5 matching bases. Sequencing was carried out using peripheral blood. The TCR sequence derives from a woman aged 55 to 70 with COVID-19, enrolled during active disease. The CDR3 protein: CASSGIGGYYGYTF. In nucleotide form, the sequence is TGTGCCAGCAGTGGAATCGGGGGGTATTATGGCTACACCTTC.